The next 14 T cell receptor beta chains were all read from a single sample in a study of response to subunit inactivated influenza vaccine. TCRdb re-called the RT-PCR reads through MiXCR, storing one row per CDR3 protein. The table shows roughly 550,000 distinct CDR3 sequences, with under 30% occurring only once. These data also featured in a second study, about T cells expressing NK-cell markers. That source notes: TCR beta cDNA was made by 5'RACE template switching with UMIs.

The material sequenced was CD4+ T cells sorted from PBMCs, taken roughly 13 days after vaccination. These receptors came from a man aged 45 to 65 who received an inactivated influenza vaccine.

This clonotype was found a few times. This chain joins TRBV7-2 and TRBJ1-1; D perhaps matches TRBD1 (6 bases). The CDR3 length is 15 residues. The germline V gene has CDR1 SGHTA and CDR2 FQGNSA. Trimming removed 2 bases from V and 5 bases from J, with 15 bases in between. The CDR3 protein is CASSLSGGRGTEAFF. The CDR3 coding sequence is TGTGCCAGCAGCTTATCCGGGGGGCGAGGAACTGAAGCTTTCTTT.

This clonotype was counted between two and nine times. J is TRBJ2-3 and V is TRBV4-2; tentatively, D is TRBD1 (6 bases). This CDR3 spans 19 amino acids. Trimming removed 2 bases at V and 6 bases at J, with 27 bases between. Germline V lookup: CDR1 LGHNA, CDR2 YNFKEQ. CDR3 nucleotide sequence: TGTGCCAGCAGCCAACCATCTCCTCCCGGGAAGGGGACAACCGATACGCAGTATTTT. Its protein is CASSQPSPPGKGTTDTQYF.

The chain is built from TRBV11-2 and TRBJ2-5; TRBD2 agrees at 11 bases. This CDR3 has 17 amino acids. V lost 1 base, J lost 1 base, and 5 bases stayed unmatched. In germline, CDR1 is SGHAT, CDR2 FQNNGV. CDR3 region: CASSLGGLAGLQETQYF. In nucleotides, the CDR3 is TGTGCCAGCAGCTTAGGTGGACTAGCGGGCCTCCAAGAGACCCAGTACTTC.

This rearrangement joins TRBV2 to TRBJ2-1; TRBD2 agrees at 10 bases. The V gene end was trimmed by 1 base and the J gene end by 16 bases; junction bases not matched to a gene: 10. The CDR3 runs 14 residues. Germline CDR1 and CDR2: SNHLY and FYNNEI. The CDR3: CASSEGSLAGASFF. The CDR3 DNA reads as TGTGCCAGCAGTGAAGGGAGTCTAGCGGGGGCATCATTCTTC.

This clonotype was found many times. The rearrangement links TRBV29-1 to TRBJ2-6; D perhaps matches TRBD2 (5 bases). This CDR3 has 13 residues. Germline values: CDR1 SQVTM, CDR2 ANQGSEA. Trimming removed 6 bases at V and 6 bases at J, with 12 bases between. The CDR3 DNA reads TGCAGCGTGAGGGAAGCATTGGCCAACGTCCTGACTTTC. Translation: CSVREALANVLTF.

This clonotype was counted once. The chain employs TRBV2 and TRBJ1-6; 8 bases line up with TRBD1. The V segment lost 6 bases and the J segment 6 bases; nucleotides outside the gene matches: 7. The germline V gene has CDR1 SNHLY and CDR2 FYNNEI. This CDR3 is 15 amino acids long. The CDR3 region is CASRTGAMGNSPLHF. The CDR3 DNA sequence: TGTGCCAGCAGGACAGGGGCGATGGGTAATTCACCCCTCCACTTT.

The V call is TRBV9, the J call TRBJ2-1, with D perhaps matching TRBD1 (5 bases). The CDR3 is 13 residues long. V was shortened by 0 bases and J by 7 bases, with 8 bases between the two germline ends. CDR1 and CDR2 from the germline V gene are SGDLS and YYNGEE. The CDR3 nucleotides read TGTGCCAGCAGCGTAGCAGACAGTAATGAGCAGTTCTTC. Residues: CASSVADSNEQFF.

There are a few counts of this clonotype. This CDR3 reads CATSGSGYTF. CDR3 sequence (DNA): TGTGCCACATCCGGGTCTGGCTACACCTTC. The chain recombines TRBV6-1 with TRBJ1-2, with D unclear. This CDR3 is 10 amino acids long. CDR1 is MNHNS and CDR2 is SASEGT in the germline V gene. Trimming shortened V by 10 bases and J by 7 bases, and 10 bases separated the two germline ends.

The V call is TRBV28, the J call TRBJ1-1; D remains unclear. Germline V gene sequence: CDR1 MDHEN, CDR2 SYDVKM. The V end lost 2 bases, the J end lost 11 bases, and 21 bases lay between the germline ends. The CDR3 is 15 residues long. The CDR3 loop reads CASSLMASVGIEAFF. In DNA form, the CDR3 reads TGTGCCAGCAGTTTAATGGCCTCCGTGGGAATAGAGGCTTTCTTT.

The V and J genes are TRBV5-1 and TRBJ2-7, with 14 bases lining up with TRBD2. V shed 0 bases, J shed 5 bases, and the junction held 1 base outside the gene matches. The CDR3 covers 15 residues. The germline CDR1 and CDR2 sequences are SGHRS and YFSETQ. CDR3 sequence: CASSLGTSGRNEQYF. The CDR3 DNA is TGCGCCAGCAGCTTGGGGACTAGCGGGAGGAACGAGCAGTACTTC.

The CDR3 sequence: CASSLFQPQETQYF. In DNA, the CDR3 is TGCGCCAGCAGCTTGTTCCAGCCCCAAGAGACCCAGTACTTC. J is TRBJ2-5 and V is TRBV5-1; D is unclear. This CDR3 comprises 14 residues. V was pared by 1 base and J by 1 base, with 8 bases between. CDR1 and CDR2 from the germline V gene are SGHRS and YFSETQ.

This clonotype was counted only a few times. This chain links TRBV30 with TRBJ2-2; the D gene is possibly TRBD1 (7 bases). The CDR3 is 15 amino acids. The V and J ends lost 2 bases and 3 bases respectively, with 13 bases between them. Germline loops: CDR1 GTSNPN, CDR2 SVGIG (reference sequence). CDR3 sequence reads: CAWSRRDSDTGELFF. For the CDR3, the DNA is TGTGCCTGGAGTCGGCGGGACAGCGACACCGGGGAGCTGTTTTTT.

This chain connects TRBV6-5 to TRBJ1-3; no clear D. The germline V gene encodes CDR1 MNHEY and CDR2 SVGAGI. This CDR3 region has 16 residues. The germline V and J ends were trimmed by 0 bases and 0 bases, with 9 bases remaining between them. In DNA form, the CDR3 reads TGTGCCAGCAGTTACTCCGGGTTACACTCTGGAAACACCATATATTTT. Protein: CASSYSGLHSGNTIYF.

The CDR3 loop is CASSYLKTGGNAEAFF. CDR3 in DNA: TGTGCCAGCAGTTACTTGAAGACAGGGGGCAACGCTGAAGCTTTCTTT. The J gene is TRBJ1-1, the V gene TRBV6-2 or TRBV6-3, with 10 bases aligning to TRBD1. Trimming took 1 base from V and 6 from J; bases not matched to a gene: 8. The CDR3 length is 16 residues. Germline loops: CDR1 MNHEY, CDR2 SVGEGT.